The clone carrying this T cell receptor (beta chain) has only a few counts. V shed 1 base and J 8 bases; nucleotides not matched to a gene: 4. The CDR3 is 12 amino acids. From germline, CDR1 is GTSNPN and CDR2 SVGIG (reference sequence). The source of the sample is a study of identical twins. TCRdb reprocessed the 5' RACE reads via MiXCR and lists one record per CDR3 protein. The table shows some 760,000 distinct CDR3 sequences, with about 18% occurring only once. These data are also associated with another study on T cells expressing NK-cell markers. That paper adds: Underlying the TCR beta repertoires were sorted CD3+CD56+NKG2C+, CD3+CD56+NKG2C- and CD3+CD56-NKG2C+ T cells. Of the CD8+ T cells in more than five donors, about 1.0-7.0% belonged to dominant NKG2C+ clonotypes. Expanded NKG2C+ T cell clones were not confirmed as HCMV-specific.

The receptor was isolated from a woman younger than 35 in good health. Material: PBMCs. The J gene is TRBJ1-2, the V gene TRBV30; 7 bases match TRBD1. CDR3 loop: CAWSATGWGYTF. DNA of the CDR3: TGTGCCTGGAGTGCGACAGGGTGGGGCTACACCTTC.